What follows is one T cell receptor beta chain and its context. What it binds is unknown. Produced via immunoSEQ multiplex PCR; TCRdb's table is partial and in-frame only. The table lists 950,000 to 1,100,000 clones, roughly 74% of them singletons, with more than 0.55% in the top ten. These data originate in a study of shared clonotypes between healthy human individuals. Study findings and constraints: Sequencing of the sorted subsets was shown by rarefaction to be incomplete despite large depth.

This CDR3 is 14 amino acids long. CDR1 is KGHSH and CDR2 is LQKENI in the germline V gene. Trimming took 0 bases from V and 2 from J, leaving 8 bases between them. The sample comprised memory CD4+ T cells from PBMCs. Sample subset: CD45RA-negative fraction. The chain combines TRBV18 with TRBJ2-7; D not resolved. This sequence was found in a man aged 18 to 35 in good health. Some clones in this sample may be carry-over from other donors' samples. In DNA, the CDR3 is TGTGCCAGCTCACCACCCGCAGCCCCCTACGAGCAGTACTTC. Protein product: CASSPPAAPYEQYF.